What follows is one T cell receptor beta chain and its context. It has no known antigen specificity. One base away there is no much larger clone; base qualities are not given. These data originate in a study of blood T cell repertoires in COVID-19 (dated by TCRdb to the early 2020s). Describing the broader study: The collaborator samples originated in the United States, Italy and Spain and spanned the acute and convalescent phases of COVID-19. The prospective study material was composed of cDNA or gDNA derived from T cells, B-cell-depleted T cells, or PBMCs. Deeply sampled blood TCRbeta repertoires from subjects exposed to, actively infected with, or recovered from COVID-19 were included in the dataset. A freely available public database, intended as a resource for researchers studying the immune response to SARS-CoV-2, is where the repertoires were released. The samples were drawn from two sources: the first 160 participants of the ongoing ImmuneRACE study, and 950 to 1,500 subjects contributed by 6 global collaborators. Nearly every sample came with metadata listing a de-identified subject ID, COVID-19 status, age in years and sex. Where available, HLA class I and class II types were obtained from metadata supplied by the sample provider rather than from assay-based typing. Summary of the overall study and its limitations: The amount of clinical and demographic metadata varied by source and participant and was provided uncurated.

Participants in the prospective study were enrolled through a virtual design, were aged about 18 to 90 years, and lived in 24 United States geographic areas. To assign participants to cohorts, the prospective study relied on clinical history that participants themselves reported in a screening survey and a study questionnaire. For ImmuneRACE Cohort 3, a participant was defined as recovered based on two consecutive negative NP/OP PCR tests, clearance by a healthcare professional, or resolution of symptoms. Each participant in the prospective study had whole blood, serum and a nasopharyngeal or oropharyngeal swab collected by mobile phlebotomists. Over a roughly 2-month period, participants in the prospective study had the option of providing additional blood draws and questionnaires. Blood samples from the prospective study were shipped frozen or at room temperature prior to DNA extraction. TCRbeta CDR3 regions were amplified from genomic DNA by means of the immunoSEQ Assay, a bias-controlled multiplex PCR. In the authors' own workflow: The number of nucleated cells in each sample was estimated from the amplification of reference gene primers within the assay. To quantify the absolute abundance of each unique TCRbeta CDR3 rearrangement, sequence reads were collapsed and filtered. For each sample, productive Simpson clonality was calculated by taking the square root of Simpson's diversity index across productive rearrangements. TCRdb stores this immuneACCESS table with in-frame sequences only. Part of the clones is absent; in the studies checked, under half of the shortfall reflects unresolved V genes, and no reason is known for the rest. The DNA was the basis for D and trimming; V, J and clone size are from that table. This sample holds around 140,000 clones; roughly 78% were observed only once. Around 6% of the sample comes from the top ten.

Relative to germline, V is 2 bases shorter and J is 8 bases shorter, with 12 bases between their ends. The CDR3 numbers 13 residues from cysteine through phenylalanine. Only the CDR3 portion is preserved as DNA: 39 bases, with reading frame beginning at the first base. CDR1 MNHNS and CDR2 SASEGT were looked up in the germline V gene. The source is a woman between 50 and 59 years old who had recovered from COVID-19. Sequencing was carried out using PBMCs or T cells enriched from blood (not recorded which). This receptor chain uses TRBV6-1 and TRBJ1-2; possibly the D gene is TRBD1, per 5 matching bases. The CDR3 sequence is CASSELDSWGYTF. The DNA sequence follows: TGTGCCAGCAGTGAATTAGACAGCTGGGGCTACACCTTC.